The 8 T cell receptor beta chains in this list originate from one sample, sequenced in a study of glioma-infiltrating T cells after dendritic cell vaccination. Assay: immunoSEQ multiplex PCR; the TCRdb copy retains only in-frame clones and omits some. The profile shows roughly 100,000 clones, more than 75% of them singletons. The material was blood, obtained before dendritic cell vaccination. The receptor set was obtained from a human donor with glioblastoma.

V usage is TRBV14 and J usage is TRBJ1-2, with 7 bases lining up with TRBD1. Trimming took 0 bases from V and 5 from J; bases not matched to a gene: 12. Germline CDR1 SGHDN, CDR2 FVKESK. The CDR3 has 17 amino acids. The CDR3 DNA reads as TGTGCCAGCAGCCAAGAAGAAAGGGGGCATAATCTTTATGGCTACACCTTC. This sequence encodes CASSQEERGHNLYGYTF. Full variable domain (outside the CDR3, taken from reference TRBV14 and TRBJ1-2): EAGVTQFPSHSVIEKGQTVTLRCDPISGHDNLYWYRRVMGKEIKFLLHFVKESKQDESGMPNNRFLAERTGGTYSTLKVQPAELEDSGVYFCASSQEERGHNLYGYTFGSGTRLTVV.

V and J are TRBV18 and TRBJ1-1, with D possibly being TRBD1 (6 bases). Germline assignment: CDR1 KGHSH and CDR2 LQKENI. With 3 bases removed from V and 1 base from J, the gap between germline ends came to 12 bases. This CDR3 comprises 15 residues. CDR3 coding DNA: TGTGCCAGCTCACCGGGCGGGGGCGCGAACACTGAAGCTTTCTTT. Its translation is CASSPGGGANTEAFF.

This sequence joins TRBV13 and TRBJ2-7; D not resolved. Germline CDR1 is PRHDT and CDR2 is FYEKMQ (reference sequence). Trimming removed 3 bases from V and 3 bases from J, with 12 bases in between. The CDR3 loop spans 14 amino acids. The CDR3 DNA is TGTGCCAGCAGCTTTCTAGAGAGCATCTACGAGCAGTACTTC. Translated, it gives CASSFLESIYEQYF.

CDR3 nucleotides: TGTGCCAGCAGCTTTACAGGGGTGGGACAGCCCCAGCATTTT. As protein: CASSFTGVGQPQHF. This rearrangement joins TRBV5-8 to TRBJ1-5; the match to TRBD1 covers 7 bases. This CDR3 has 14 residues. The V segment lost 2 bases and the J segment 7 bases; nucleotides outside the gene matches: 6. Germline CDR1 and CDR2: SGHTS and YDEGEE. The whole variable domain, filled in from reference TRBV5-8 and TRBJ1-5, reads EAGVTQSPTHLIKTRGQQATLRCSPISGHTSVYWYQQALGLGLQFLLWYDEGEERNRGNFPPRFSGRQFPNYSSELNVNALELEDSALYLCASSFTGVGQPQHFGDGTRLSIL.

This CDR3 reads CASSASGTPGNEQFF. The CDR3 DNA reads TGCGCCAGCAGCGCGTCCGGGACTCCAGGGAATGAGCAGTTCTTC. The rearrangement joins TRBV5-1 to TRBJ2-1, with D possibly matching TRBD2 (6 bases). CDR3 length: 15 amino acids. Germline CDR1 reads SGHRS; CDR2 reads YFSETQ. Trimming cost V 4 bases and J 7 bases, with 18 bases left between them.

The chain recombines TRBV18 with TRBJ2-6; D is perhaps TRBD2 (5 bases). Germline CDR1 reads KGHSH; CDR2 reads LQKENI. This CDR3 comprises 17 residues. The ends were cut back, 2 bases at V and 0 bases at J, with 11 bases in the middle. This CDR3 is CASSPGSTNSGANVLTF. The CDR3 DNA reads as TGTGCCAGCTCACCAGGGAGCACAAACTCTGGGGCCAACGTCCTGACTTTC.

CDR3 residues: CASSRGGLKETQYF. The CDR3 bases are TGTGCCAGCTCACGGGGGGGCCTTAAAGAGACCCAGTACTTC. This chain uses TRBV18 with TRBJ2-5; D might be TRBD2 (7 bases). Trimming cost V 4 bases and J 3 bases, with 12 bases left between them. The V gene's germline CDR1 is KGHSH and CDR2 LQKENI. This CDR3 has 14 residues.

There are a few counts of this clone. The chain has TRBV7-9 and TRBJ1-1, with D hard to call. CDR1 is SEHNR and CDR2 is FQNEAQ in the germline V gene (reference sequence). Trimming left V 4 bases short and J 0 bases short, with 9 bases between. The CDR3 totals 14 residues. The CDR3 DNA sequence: TGTGCCAGCAGCTCCGCCCTATTGAACACTGAAGCTTTCTTT. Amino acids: CASSSALLNTEAFF.